This T cell receptor beta chain stems from a study of T cell responses to AZD1222 COVID-19 vaccine. Study-wide background: Some second doses came at about 4 weeks and others at about 12 weeks; these were pooled. General study findings and limits: Clonal diversity may have been underestimated, and the donors were mostly white British, with more females than males.

Clones were read by immunoSEQ multiplex PCR, and TCRdb kept only the in-frame ones, dropping some. This sample yields 80,000 to 95,000 clones, of which 70% to 80% are seen a single time; roughly 20% belongs to the top ten. The V end was cut by 7 bases, the J end by 0 bases, with 17 bases between. The CDR3 covers 15 residues. From germline, CDR1 is SQVTM and CDR2 ANQGSEA. This clone has just one count. The antigen is undetermined. The source material was peripheral blood, sampled on day 0 of AZD1222 vaccination. The TCR comes from an adult in good health. The J gene is TRBJ2-3, the V gene TRBV29-1; D is uncertain. In DNA, the CDR3 is TGCAGCGCCCGCGACGGACCCCATAGCACAGATACGCAGTATTTT. Protein: CSARDGPHSTDTQYF.